Shown below are 9 T cell receptor beta chains from a single sample sequenced in a study of shared clonotypes between healthy human individuals. Some clones are missing from TCRdb's copy, which holds only in-frame ones; the method was immunoSEQ multiplex PCR. The repertoire holds some 2,500,000 clones, 80% to 95% seen once, with 0.37% in the top ten. Sequenced material: naive CD4+ T cells from PBMCs. Subset described: CD45RA+ positively selected. These receptors all stem from a man aged 18 to 30 in good health. Some clones in this sample may be carry-over from other donors' samples.

This chain connects TRBV4-1 to TRBJ1-2, with a tentative D call TRBD1 (6 bases). V lost 2 bases and J 6 bases, leaving 16 bases between the germline ends. Germline values: CDR1 MGHRA, CDR2 YSYEKL. The CDR3 is 15 amino acids. Here the CDR3 DNA reads TGCGCCAGCAGCCAAAACCGGAATTCAGGGGATGGCTACACCTTC. It encodes CASSQNRNSGDGYTF.

This clone was detected only a few times. The V call is TRBV2, the J call TRBJ2-7, with D uncertain. V lost 8 bases to trimming and J lost 0 bases, with 17 bases between them. Looked up from germline, CDR1 is SNHLY and CDR2 is FYNNEI. The CDR3 runs 15 residues. The CDR3 protein is CASSQGTVSSYEQYF. The CDR3 DNA reads TGTGCCAGCTCACAAGGAACGGTGAGCTCCTACGAGCAGTACTTC. The whole variable domain, filled in from reference TRBV2 and TRBJ2-7, reads EPEVTQTPSHQVTQMGQEVILRCVPISNHLYFYWYRQILGQKVEFLVSFYNNEISEKSEIFDDQFSVERPDGSNFTLKIRSTKLEDSAMYFCASSQGTVSSYEQYFGPGTRLTVT.

Note on this clone: Other nucleotide sequences in the sample specify the same CDR3. The chain uses TRBV2 and TRBJ1-3; D possibly corresponds to TRBD1 (5 bases). V was shortened by 6 bases and J by 4 bases, with 7 bases between the two germline ends. Germline CDR1 SNHLY, CDR2 FYNNEI. The CDR3 spans 12 residues. This CDR3 reads CASSEGGNTIYF. The CDR3 DNA is TGTGCCAGCAGCGAGGGGGGAAACACCATATATTTT. Variable domain in full (rest from reference TRBV2 and TRBJ1-3): EPEVTQTPSHQVTQMGQEVILRCVPISNHLYFYWYRQILGQKVEFLVSFYNNEISEKSEIFDDQFSVERPDGSNFTLKIRSTKLEDSAMYFCASSEGGNTIYFGEGSWLTVV.

V usage is TRBV5-1 and J usage is TRBJ2-1; the match to TRBD2 covers 11 bases. Looked up from germline, CDR1 is SGHRS and CDR2 is YFSETQ. The V and J ends lost 1 base and 8 bases, in that order; junction bases with no gene match: 5. This CDR3 has 15 residues. CDR3 amino acids: CASSLLLAGVDEQFF. The DNA for the CDR3 is TGCGCCAGCAGCTTGTTACTAGCGGGAGTGGATGAGCAGTTCTTC.

Concerning this clone itself: At the DNA level, this CDR3 is encoded by other sequences in the same sample as well. The chain joins TRBV28 to TRBJ1-2; 7 bases match TRBD1. Germline CDR1 and CDR2: MDHEN and SYDVKM. The CDR3 contains 13 residues. V was pared by 9 bases and J by 0 bases, with 4 bases of the junction left unmatched. The CDR3 sequence is CASRDSANYGYTF. The CDR3 coding sequence is TGTGCCAGTAGGGACAGCGCTAACTATGGCTACACCTTC.

The chain has TRBV2 and TRBJ2-5; 9 bases align to TRBD2. There are 13 residues in the CDR3. Per the germline V gene, CDR1 is SNHLY and CDR2 is FYNNEI. Germline trimming cut 8 bases from V and 5 bases from J; bases unmatched to any gene: 6. The chain's CDR3 is CASGGGRGETQYF. Here the CDR3 DNA reads TGTGCCAGCGGCGGCGGGAGGGGGGAGACCCAGTACTTC.

On this clone itself: Other DNA sequences in the sample encode the same CDR3. The chain is built from TRBV9 and TRBJ1-4; unclear D gene. V was cut by 0 bases and J by 5 bases, with 8 bases left in between. This CDR3 has 14 amino acids. Germline lookup yields CDR1 SGDLS and CDR2 YYNGEE. The CDR3 region has the DNA TGTGCCAGCAGCGTAGGGGGAGCGAATGAAAAACTGTTTTTT. It codes for CASSVGGANEKLFF.

The V and J genes are TRBV18 and TRBJ1-4; no definite D call. Looked up from germline, CDR1 is KGHSH and CDR2 is LQKENI. Trimming pared 4 bases from V and 8 bases from J, leaving 20 bases between. The CDR3 is made up of 16 amino acids. CDR3 sequence reads: CASSLSGPSGGEKLFF. In nucleotides, the CDR3 is TGTGCCAGCTCACTATCCGGGCCCTCGGGAGGGGAAAAACTGTTTTTT.

The chain has TRBV4-3 and TRBJ1-5; TRBD1 aligns across 9 bases. The CDR3 is 15 amino acids. Germline CDR1 is LGHNA and CDR2 is YSLEER. J gave up 6 bases and V 4 bases, and 7 bases lay outside the gene matches. DNA of the CDR3: TGCGCCAGCAGCCCCGGGACAGGGTCTAGTCAGCCCCAGCATTTT. This codes for CASSPGTGSSQPQHF.